This entry features one TCR beta chain sequence. This entry belongs to a study of T cells in localized non-small cell lung cancer. Measured with immunoSEQ multiplex PCR; TCRdb has only the in-frame clones, and not every one. The table has some 34,000 clones, around 80% seen once. The J segment lost 3 bases and the V segment lost 6 bases, leaving 8 bases of the junction unmatched. Germline V gene sequence: CDR1 MDHEN, CDR2 SYDVKM. This CDR3 spans 16 amino acids. This sample comprised peripheral blood, obtained before any cancer treatment. The receptor comes from a male donor aged 60 or older with stage III squamous cell lung carcinoma. This chain joins TRBV28 and TRBJ1-1; 12 positions match TRBD1. The CDR3 nucleotides are TGTGCCAGCAGGCGGGACAGGGGGCCTTTGTACACTGAAGCTTTCTTT. This encodes CASRRDRGPLYTEAFF.